A single sample is the source of the 29 T cell receptor beta chains below, sequenced in a study of T cells in Graves' hyperthyroidism and ophthalmopathy. Template material for amplifying TCR beta CDR3 regions consisted of RNA transcripts. HTBI primers were used for first-round RT-PCR of the TCR CDR3. Using its own MiXCR run on the multiplex PCR reads, TCRdb lists one record per CDR3 protein. The table lists about 360,000 distinct CDR3 sequences, approximately 13% of them singletons. Input material: blood. The receptors were sampled from a woman aged 18-29 years with Graves' hyperthyroidism.

This clonotype was observed many times. J is TRBJ1-4 and V is TRBV3-1; no definite D call. The CDR3 contains 14 residues. The V end lost 1 base, the J end lost 6 bases, and 9 bases lay between the germline ends. Germline CDR1 is LGHDT and CDR2 is YNNKEL (reference sequence). CDR3 residues: CASSQGWSYEKLFF. The CDR3 DNA sequence: TGTGCCAGCAGCCAAGGGTGGAGTTATGAAAAACTGTTTTTT. Using reference TRBV3-1 and TRBJ1-4 for the parts outside the CDR3, the full variable domain is DTAVSQTPKYLVTQMGNDKSIKCEQNLGHDTMYWYKQDSKKFLKIMFSYNNKELIINETVPNRFSPKSPDKAHLNLHINSLELGDSAVYFCASSQGWSYEKLFFGSGTQLSVL.

This clonotype was seen at least ten times. The chain couples TRBV2 to TRBJ1-5; D unclear. The CDR3 length is 12 residues. Trimming took 8 bases from V and 4 from J, leaving 9 bases between them. Germline CDR1 and CDR2: SNHLY and FYNNEI. The CDR3 here is CASSTENQPQHF. The CDR3 DNA sequence: TGTGCCAGCTCTACCGAGAATCAGCCCCAGCATTTT.

This clonotype was seen at least ten times. The chain employs TRBV20-1 and TRBJ2-3, with a possible D match to TRBD2 (5 bases). Deletions cut 6 bases from V and 3 bases from J, with 13 bases between. Germline lookup yields CDR1 DFQATT and CDR2 SNEGSKA (reference sequence). The CDR3 is made up of 13 amino acids. DNA for the CDR3: TGCAGTGCGGTAACTAGGACGACAGATACGCAGTATTTT. The encoded protein is CSAVTRTTDTQYF.

There are many counts of this clonotype. The V gene is TRBV6-2 or TRBV6-3, the J gene TRBJ2-3, with 7 bases aligning to TRBD2. CDR3 length: 14 amino acids. V gave up 11 bases and J gave up 2 bases; unmatched junction bases: 10. Germline values: CDR1 MNHEY, CDR2 SVGEGT. Here the CDR3 DNA reads TGTGCCGGCAACTTGGGGGGGGACACAGATACGCAGTATTTT. It encodes CAGNLGGDTDTQYF.

This clonotype was recorded many times. The chain links TRBV24-1 to TRBJ2-1; TRBD2 might be the D (5 bases). The V end was cut by 4 bases, the J end by 5 bases, with 17 bases between. The CDR3 covers 16 residues. The germline CDR1 and CDR2 sequences are KGHDR and SFDVKD. The CDR3 DNA is TGTGCCACCAGTGACCCAGGAGGAGTCGCTCACAATGAGCAGTTCTTC. The encoded protein is CATSDPGGVAHNEQFF.

There are a few counts of this clonotype. The chain links TRBV18 to TRBJ1-2, with a possible D match to TRBD1 (5 bases). The ends were cut back, 6 bases at V and 4 bases at J, with 15 bases in the middle. Germline values: CDR1 KGHSH, CDR2 LQKENI. CDR3 length: 14 amino acids. The CDR3 sequence is CASSRGTAFYGYTF. In DNA, the CDR3 is TGTGCCAGCTCCCGGGGGACGGCCTTCTATGGCTACACCTTC.

In its sample, this clonotype was seen a few times. The rearrangement links TRBV12-3 or TRBV12-4 to TRBJ2-3; D perhaps matches TRBD2 (5 bases). V was pared by 4 bases and J by 9 bases, with 11 bases between. The CDR3 runs 12 residues. CDR3 sequence reads: CASSYTSFTQYF. The CDR3 coding sequence is TGTGCCAGCAGTTACACTAGTTTCACGCAGTATTTT.

This clonotype has at least ten counts. This rearrangement joins TRBV6-2 or TRBV6-3 to TRBJ2-5; a possible D gene is TRBD1 (5 bases). Germline values: CDR1 MNHEY, CDR2 SVGEGT. The CDR3 is made up of 20 amino acids. The V and J ends lost 2 bases and 4 bases respectively, with 29 bases between them. CDR3 amino acids: CASSYTPSGRAPILRETQYF. The CDR3 DNA follows: TGTGCCAGCAGTTACACACCCTCCGGCAGGGCCCCCATTTTAAGAGAGACCCAGTACTTC.

As for this clonotype: At one of its ends the junction is not consistent with the germline gene, which may arise from a read error. The J gene is TRBJ2-3, the V gene TRBV4-2, with TRBD2 matching 12 bases. This CDR3 is 17 amino acids long. The germline gives CDR1 LGHNA, CDR2 YNFKEQ. DNA for the CDR3: TGTGCCAGCAGCCAGCCGACTAGCGGGAGTAGAACAGATACGCATTATTTT. Translated, it gives CASSQPTSGSRTDTHYF.

Concerning this clonotype itself: The germline gene is not matched at one end of the junction; a read error may be the cause. The CDR3 nucleotides are TGTGCCGGCAGCTTAGGGGGCACAGCCTACGAGCAGTACTTC. Protein: CAGSLGGTAYEQYF. The chain couples TRBV7-8 to TRBJ2-7, with 7 bases identical to TRBD1. CDR1 is SGHVS and CDR2 is FQNEAQ in the germline V gene. The CDR3 spans 14 residues.

The chain has TRBV30 and TRBJ2-1; 14 nucleotides align to TRBD2. Unmatched junction bases numbered 4, after V lost 2 bases and J lost 7 bases. Germline CDR1 and CDR2: GTSNPN and SVGIG (reference sequence). The CDR3 is 15 residues long. CDR3 sequence reads: CAWSQGLAGVNEQFF. CDR3 DNA: TGTGCCTGGAGTCAGGGACTAGCGGGAGTAAATGAGCAGTTCTTC.

The rearrangement links TRBV19 to TRBJ2-7; TRBD2 might be the D (6 bases). The length of the CDR3 is 15 residues. Germline V gene lookup returns CDR1 LNHDA and CDR2 SQIVND (reference sequence). With 6 bases removed from V and 2 bases from J, the gap between germline ends came to 17 bases. CDR3 region: CASSFGGTGPYEQYF. CDR3 sequence (DNA): TGTGCCAGTAGCTTTGGGGGGACGGGGCCCTACGAGCAGTACTTC.

This clonotype was counted at least ten times. This chain joins TRBV28 and TRBJ2-7; tentative D call: TRBD1 (5 bases). V was clipped by 6 bases and J by 2 bases, with 17 bases between them. The germline CDR1 and CDR2 sequences are MDHEN and SYDVKM. The CDR3 is 15 amino acids. CDR3 sequence: CASSLYLRGAYEQYF. The CDR3 DNA is TGTGCCAGCAGCCTTTATCTTAGGGGTGCCTACGAGCAGTACTTC.

This clonotype was recorded at least ten times. V is TRBV28 and J is TRBJ2-1; 8 bases line up with TRBD2. In germline, CDR1 is MDHEN, CDR2 SYDVKM. The CDR3 is made up of 16 amino acids. With 5 bases clipped from V and 3 bases from J, the junction kept 9 bases outside the gene matches. CDR3 DNA: TGTGCCAGCAGTCTCCGGGGTAGCGGGATCTACAATGAGCAGTTCTTC. This encodes CASSLRGSGIYNEQFF.

This clonotype was recorded at least ten times. In DNA form, the CDR3 reads TGTGCCAGCAGTTATATCGGGGTGCTCACAGATACGCAGTATTTT. It specifies CASSYIGVLTDTQYF. The J gene is TRBJ2-3, the V gene TRBV6-2 or TRBV6-3, with D possibly being TRBD2 (5 bases). Germline V gives CDR1 MNHEY, CDR2 SVGEGT. This CDR3 has 15 amino acids. Trimming took 3 bases from V and 2 from J, leaving 12 bases between them.

The V gene is TRBV19, the J gene TRBJ2-1; D unresolved. Per germline, CDR1 LNHDA and CDR2 SQIVND (reference sequence). V was trimmed by 6 bases and J by 0 bases, leaving 6 bases between them. This CDR3 has 13 residues. The chain's CDR3 is CASRDRSYNEQFF. In DNA, the CDR3 is TGTGCCAGTAGGGACCGCTCCTACAATGAGCAGTTCTTC. Complete variable domain (other parts from reference TRBV19 and TRBJ2-1): DGGITQSPKYLFRKEGQNVTLSCEQNLNHDAMYWYRQDPGQGLRLIYYSQIVNDFQKGDIAEGYSVSREKKESFPLTVTSAQKNPTAFYLCASRDRSYNEQFFGPGTRLTVL.

The chain links TRBV9 to TRBJ2-7; the D is unclear. The CDR3 consists of 14 residues. CDR1 is SGDLS, CDR2 YYNGEE, per germline. The V gene lost 0 bases and the J gene lost 8 bases, with 15 bases spanning the gap. CDR3 sequence (DNA): TGTGCCAGCAGCGTAGGCGACCAATCCGCTAAGCAGTACTTC. Amino acid sequence: CASSVGDQSAKQYF.

This clonotype was seen at least ten times. The chain has TRBV20-1 and TRBJ1-1; tentatively, D is TRBD1 (6 bases). Germline V CDR1 and CDR2: DFQATT, SNEGSKA (reference sequence). Trimming took off 3 bases at V and 11 bases at J, with 13 bases between the two ends. This CDR3 comprises 11 residues. The CDR3 bases are TGCAGTGCTAGCACCGGGACACAGGCTTTCTTT. Its translation: CSASTGTQAFF.

This clonotype was picked up many times. The chain uses TRBV11-2 and TRBJ1-4, with TRBD1 identical over 8 bases. Trimming at V came to 2 bases and at J to 7 bases, leaving 9 bases not matched to a gene. This CDR3 has 16 amino acids. From germline, CDR1 is SGHAT and CDR2 FQNNGV. The chain's CDR3 is CASSLNPGQGGEKLFF. DNA of the CDR3: TGTGCCAGCAGCTTAAACCCAGGACAGGGAGGTGAAAAACTGTTTTTT.

This clonotype appeared many times. CDR3 loop: CASRLRTERLYSGANVLTF. CDR3 nucleotides: TGTGCCAGCAGATTGAGGACAGAGAGACTTTATTCTGGGGCCAACGTCCTGACTTTC. V usage is TRBV2 and J usage is TRBJ2-6, with D perhaps matching TRBD1 (6 bases). The CDR3 covers 19 residues. Germline V gene lookup returns CDR1 SNHLY and CDR2 FYNNEI. Trimming took off 6 bases at V and 1 base at J, with 22 bases between the two ends. Using reference TRBV2 and TRBJ2-6 for the parts outside the CDR3, the full variable domain is EPEVTQTPSHQVTQMGQEVILRCVPISNHLYFYWYRQILGQKVEFLVSFYNNEISEKSEIFDDQFSVERPDGSNFTLKIRSTKLEDSAMYFCASRLRTERLYSGANVLTFGAGSRLTVL.

The sample holds many counts of this clonotype. The chain employs TRBV4-1 and TRBJ1-1; D not certain. Germline lookup yields CDR1 MGHRA and CDR2 YSYEKL. With 2 bases removed from V and 4 bases from J, the gap between germline ends came to 14 bases. CDR3 length equals 15 residues. Written as DNA, the CDR3 is TGCGCCAGCAGCCAATTCCGATCGGGCCCCACTGAAGCTTTCTTT. Its translation is CASSQFRSGPTEAFF.

This clonotype was found many times. This sequence joins TRBV7-2 and TRBJ2-7; TRBD2 aligns across 14 bases. This CDR3 has 15 amino acids. Germline CDR1 is SGHTA and CDR2 is FQGNSA. V trimming: 5 bases; J trimming: 5 bases; junction bases outside the gene matches: 5. Here the CDR3 DNA reads TGTGCCAGCAGCGCCAGGACTAGCGGGGGGAACGAGCAGTACTTC. Its protein product is CASSARTSGGNEQYF.

V is TRBV30 and J is TRBJ2-1, with D unresolved. Germline lookup yields CDR1 GTSNPN and CDR2 SVGIG (reference sequence). This CDR3 spans 12 amino acids. The V end lost 2 bases, the J end lost 9 bases, and 11 bases lay between the germline ends. The CDR3 DNA follows: TGTGCCTGGAGTACCCAGGTCGGTGAGCAGTTCTTC. Amino acid sequence: CAWSTQVGEQFF. Combining the CDR3 with reference TRBV30 and TRBJ2-1 gives the whole variable domain SQTIHQWPATLVQPVGSPLSLECTVEGTSNPNLYWYRQAAGRGLQLLFYSVGIGQISSEVPQNLSASRPQDRQFILSSKKLLLSDSGFYLCAWSTQVGEQFFGPGTRLTVL.

This sequence joins TRBV5-1 and TRBJ2-7; no reliable D call. Trimming removed 4 bases from V and 0 bases from J, with 17 bases in between. The CDR3 has 16 residues. Germline assignment: CDR1 SGHRS and CDR2 YFSETQ. The CDR3 is CASSPYASSSSYEQYF. The CDR3 coding sequence is TGCGCCAGCAGCCCCTACGCCTCCTCAAGCTCCTACGAGCAGTACTTC. The full variable domain, rest sourced from reference TRBV5-1 and TRBJ2-7, is KAGVTQTPRYLIKTRGQQVTLSCSPISGHRSVSWYQQTPGQGLQFLFEYFSETQRNKGNFPGRFSGRQFSNSRSEMNVSTLELGDSALYLCASSPYASSSSYEQYFGPGTRLTVT.

As regards this clonotype: It is likely a read error, because the conserved phenylalanine at the end of the CDR3 is missing. The DNA is omitted, as the CDR3 cannot be located on it reliably, and the CDR3 follows TCRdb's listing. The V gene is TRBV11-2, the J gene TRBJ2-2; the DNA was not used to check the table's D call, TRBD1. The germline gives CDR1 SGHAT, CDR2 FQNNGV. Both ends counted, the CDR3 spans 15 residues. CDR3 region: CASSLDDRNTGEPFS.

This clonotype has just a few counts. The chain has TRBV3-1 and TRBJ1-2; tentative D call: TRBD1 (6 bases). The CDR3 length is 16 residues. CDR1 and CDR2 (germline): LGHDT, YNNKEL (reference sequence). V dropped 5 bases and J dropped 7 bases, with 23 bases sitting between them. The CDR3 reads CASSYEGQAGAGGYTF. In nucleotides, the CDR3 is TGTGCCAGCAGCTACGAGGGACAAGCCGGAGCGGGTGGCTACACCTTC.

This chain connects TRBV4-2 to TRBJ1-1; the match to TRBD1 covers 8 bases. Trimming removed 4 bases from V and 6 bases from J; junction bases left unmatched: 4. This CDR3 region has 13 residues. The germline V gene encodes CDR1 LGHNA and CDR2 YNFKEQ. The CDR3 DNA is TGTGCCAGCAGCCCACAGGGGGATTCTGAAGCTTTCTTT. Translating it yields CASSPQGDSEAFF.

This clonotype was seen ten or more times. The chain combines TRBV7-9 with TRBJ2-5, with D unresolved. Germline assignment: CDR1 SEHNR and CDR2 FQNEAQ (reference sequence). This CDR3 comprises 16 residues. The V end lost 5 bases, the J end lost 1 base, and 17 bases lay between the germline ends. CDR3 coding DNA: TGTGCCAGCAGCGTACTCCGGGTCACCAGCCAAGAGACCCAGTACTTC. Translating gives CASSVLRVTSQETQYF.

The gene calls are TRBV6-6 and TRBJ2-4; D call uncertain. Germline-derived CDR1 and CDR2 are MNHNY and SVGAGI (reference sequence). The germline V and J ends were trimmed by 2 bases and 6 bases, with 11 bases remaining between them. This CDR3 region has 14 residues. CDR3: CASSYARFGNIQYF. DNA for the CDR3: TGTGCCAGCAGTTACGCTAGGTTTGGAAACATTCAGTACTTC.